This T cell receptor beta chain was obtained from a study of cytomegalovirus exposure and HLA in healthy donors. PCR employed 60 Vbeta and 13 Jbeta primers. Produced via immunoSEQ multiplex PCR; TCRdb's table is partial and in-frame only. The sample lists 120,000 or so clones; over 9.5% were seen once. Sequencing was done on a sample of PBMCs. This receptor was identified in a woman under 30 in good health and CMV-seropositive.

CDR3 sequence: CASSLSSGSSYNEQFF. The CDR3, as DNA: TGTGCCAGCAGTTTAAGTTCCGGGAGCTCCTACAATGAGCAGTTCTTC. The rearrangement uses TRBV28 and TRBJ2-1; D possibly corresponds to TRBD2 (6 bases). Trimming removed 2 bases from V and 0 bases from J, with 11 bases in between. CDR3 length: 16 amino acids. Germline CDR1 is MDHEN and CDR2 is SYDVKM. Based on the CDR3 plus reference TRBV28 and TRBJ2-1, the full variable domain is DVKVTQSSRYLVKRTGEKVFLECVQDMDHENMFWYRQDPGLGLRLIYFSYDVKMKEKGDIPEGYSVSREKKERFSLILESASTNQTSMYLCASSLSSGSSYNEQFFGPGTRLTVL.